The 15 T cell receptor beta chains listed next were all sequenced from one sample in a study of shared clonotypes between healthy human individuals. CD45RO negativity and positive selection for CCR7 defined naive CD8 cells, a population that excluded terminally differentiated effector memory CD45RA+ cells. Sequencing used immunoSEQ multiplex PCR; TCRdb keeps in-frame clones, though not all of them. Among around 2.1 million clones listed, just over 90% were seen once. The specimen sequenced was naive CD8+ T cells from PBMCs. The receptors originated from a man between 18 and 35 years old in good health. Some clones in this sample may be carry-over from other donors' samples.

The chain carries TRBV4-1 and TRBJ1-4; TRBD1 might be the D (5 bases). The CDR3 runs 17 residues. CDR1 and CDR2 (germline): MGHRA, YSYEKL. The V end lost 1 base, the J end lost 7 bases, and 19 bases lay between the germline ends. CDR3 amino acids: CASSQATTGAGLEKLFF. CDR3 DNA sequence: TGCGCCAGCAGCCAAGCGACCACCGGGGCAGGCCTTGAAAAACTGTTTTTT.

The chain has TRBV7-9 and TRBJ2-1; TRBD1 is a possible D gene (6 bases). The CDR3 has 12 residues. Germline assignment: CDR1 SEHNR and CDR2 FQNEAQ (reference sequence). V was trimmed by 3 bases and J by 10 bases, leaving 10 bases between them. CDR3 sequence: CASSFRGGEQFF. The DNA for the CDR3 is TGTGCCAGCAGCTTCAGGGGCGGCGAGCAGTTCTTC.

The J gene is TRBJ2-1, the V gene TRBV14; 8 bases are a match to TRBD1. The CDR3 sequence is 12 residues long. V lost 5 bases to trimming and J lost 8 bases; unmatched junction nucleotides: 2. CDR1 is SGHDN and CDR2 is FVKESK in the germline V gene. CDR3 DNA: TGTGCCAGCAGCGACAGGGGCGATGAGCAGTTCTTC. Residues: CASSDRGDEQFF. The whole variable domain, filled in from reference TRBV14 and TRBJ2-1, reads EAGVTQFPSHSVIEKGQTVTLRCDPISGHDNLYWYRRVMGKEIKFLLHFVKESKQDESGMPNNRFLAERTGGTYSTLKVQPAELEDSGVYFCASSDRGDEQFFGPGTRLTVL.

The rearrangement links TRBV7-9 to TRBJ2-2, with a weak D call TRBD1 (5 bases). CDR3 size: 13 residues. The germline CDR1 and CDR2 sequences are SEHNR and FQNEAQ (reference sequence). V shed 4 bases and J shed 6 bases, with 9 bases lying between them. The CDR3 region has the DNA TGTGCCAGCAGCTACCCAGGGCCCGGGGAGCTGTTTTTT. Protein: CASSYPGPGELFF.

The CDR3 DNA reads TGCAGCGTCTACCAGGACAGGGTGTACGAGCAGTACTTC. Protein: CSVYQDRVYEQYF. The V gene is TRBV29-1, the J gene TRBJ2-7; TRBD1 matches 8 bases. This CDR3 region has 13 residues. Per germline, CDR1 SQVTM and CDR2 ANQGSEA. The trim removed 6 bases at V and 4 bases at J, leaving 8 bases unmatched.

V and J are TRBV9 and TRBJ2-1, with 8 bases matching TRBD2. The CDR3 has 17 amino acids. V trimming: 2 bases; J trimming: 1 base; junction bases outside the gene matches: 8. The germline V gene encodes CDR1 SGDLS and CDR2 YYNGEE. CDR3 residues: CASSVFTGGYSYNEQFF. The CDR3 DNA reads as TGTGCCAGCAGCGTTTTCACGGGAGGGTATTCCTACAATGAGCAGTTCTTC.

This rearrangement joins TRBV4-1 to TRBJ2-5; D call uncertain. The CDR3 has 15 residues. Germline assignment: CDR1 MGHRA and CDR2 YSYEKL. Trimming stripped 1 base from V and 3 bases from J, with 12 bases between. DNA of the CDR3: TGCGCCAGCAGCCAAGTTGGCCTCTGGGAAGAGACCCAGTACTTC. It translates to CASSQVGLWEETQYF.

The V call is TRBV6-1, the J call TRBJ1-2; 7 bases fit TRBD1. With 3 bases clipped from V and 0 bases from J, the junction kept 4 bases outside the gene matches. CDR3 length equals 15 residues. The germline V gene has CDR1 MNHNS and CDR2 SASEGT. CDR3 in DNA: TGTGCCAGCAGTGAGGGGACAGTAGCTAACTATGGCTACACCTTC. Translation: CASSEGTVANYGYTF.

The V call is TRBV10-1, the J call TRBJ2-7; possible D gene TRBD1, 5 bases. V shed 3 bases and J shed 1 base, with 10 bases lying between them. This CDR3 comprises 14 residues. Germline loops: CDR1 WNHNN, CDR2 SYGVQD (reference sequence). The CDR3 nucleotides read TGCGCCAGCAGTGACCCGCGACAGTCCTACGAGCAGTACTTC. Protein: CASSDPRQSYEQYF.

A word on this clone: Other nucleotide sequences from this sample produce the same CDR3. This sequence joins TRBV9 and TRBJ2-7, with D tentatively TRBD1 or TRBD2 (6 bases each). This CDR3 has 14 residues. V was clipped by 0 bases and J by 1 base, with 8 bases between them. Germline values: CDR1 SGDLS, CDR2 YYNGEE. CDR3: CASSVAGASYEQYF. DNA of the CDR3: TGTGCCAGCAGCGTAGCGGGGGCTTCCTACGAGCAGTACTTC.

The gene calls are TRBV6-6 and TRBJ2-1; D unclear. V shed 0 bases and J shed 7 bases, with 13 bases lying between them. CDR3 size: 15 residues. The germline V gene encodes CDR1 MNHNY and CDR2 SVGAGI (reference sequence). CDR3 nucleotides: TGTGCCAGCAGTTACTCGGATGGACCGCGGAATGAGCAGTTCTTC. This gives the protein CASSYSDGPRNEQFF.

The J gene is TRBJ2-7, the V gene TRBV25-1, with D hard to call. Trimming removed 0 bases from V and 5 bases from J, with 5 bases in between. Germline CDR1 MGHDK, CDR2 SYGVNS. The CDR3 spans 12 residues. The DNA of the CDR3 is TGTGCCAGCAGTGAATATAAAGACGAGCAGTACTTC. This sequence encodes CASSEYKDEQYF.

The chain has TRBV4-1 and TRBJ2-7, with D unresolved. The germline V and J ends were trimmed by 0 bases and 0 bases, with 12 bases remaining between them. The CDR3 is 16 amino acids. Germline CDR1 reads MGHRA; CDR2 reads YSYEKL. The CDR3 coding sequence is TGCGCCAGCAGCCAAGATATGACCTCTAGCTCCTACGAGCAGTACTTC. It is translated as CASSQDMTSSSYEQYF.

The genes are TRBV7-9 and TRBJ1-2; D is unresolved. This CDR3 contains 15 residues. V lost 3 bases to trimming and J lost 7 bases, with 18 bases between them. Germline values: CDR1 SEHNR, CDR2 FQNEAQ (reference sequence). CDR3 region: CASSFERSGESGYTF. For the CDR3, the DNA is TGTGCCAGCAGCTTTGAGAGGTCGGGAGAGAGTGGCTACACCTTC.

The chain uses TRBV2 and TRBJ2-7; TRBD1 aligns across 8 bases. Germline CDR1 reads SNHLY; CDR2 reads FYNNEI. The CDR3 has 14 amino acids. V dropped 9 bases and J dropped 2; count of bases not matched to a gene: 9. CDR3 bases: TGTGCCAGAGGGGGCGGGGACAGGACCTACGAGCAGTACTTC. This encodes CARGGGDRTYEQYF.